This TCR beta chain was found in a study of beta chain features in type 1 diabetes. Regarding the study as a whole: People with Type 1 diabetes carried modestly yet significantly shorter TCRB CDR3s in all four CD4+ subsets.

The investigators reverse transcribed all of the isolated RNA, so they sequenced expressed TCRB transcripts. Data came from immunoSEQ multiplex PCR; TCRdb stores just in-frame clones and leaves some out. The sample yields more than 120,000 clones, about 13% seen once. Details on this clone: The target antigen is unknown.

CDR1 is GTSNPN, CDR2 SVGIG, per germline (reference sequence). The CDR3 loop spans 12 amino acids. Deletions cut 5 bases from V and 5 bases from J, with 12 bases between. Stem cell-like memory, regulatory, central memory and naive CD4+ cells were sorted via CD45RO/CCR7/CD25/CD127/CD95/CD27. V and J are TRBV30 and TRBJ1-1; TRBD1 is a possible D gene (6 bases). The TCR sequence derives from a man between 18 and 35 years old with type 1 diabetes. Sequences were obtained from central memory CD4+ T cells from blood. CDR3 bases: TGTGCCTGGGGAACAGGGCGAACTGAAGCTTTCTTT. Residues: CAWGTGRTEAFF.